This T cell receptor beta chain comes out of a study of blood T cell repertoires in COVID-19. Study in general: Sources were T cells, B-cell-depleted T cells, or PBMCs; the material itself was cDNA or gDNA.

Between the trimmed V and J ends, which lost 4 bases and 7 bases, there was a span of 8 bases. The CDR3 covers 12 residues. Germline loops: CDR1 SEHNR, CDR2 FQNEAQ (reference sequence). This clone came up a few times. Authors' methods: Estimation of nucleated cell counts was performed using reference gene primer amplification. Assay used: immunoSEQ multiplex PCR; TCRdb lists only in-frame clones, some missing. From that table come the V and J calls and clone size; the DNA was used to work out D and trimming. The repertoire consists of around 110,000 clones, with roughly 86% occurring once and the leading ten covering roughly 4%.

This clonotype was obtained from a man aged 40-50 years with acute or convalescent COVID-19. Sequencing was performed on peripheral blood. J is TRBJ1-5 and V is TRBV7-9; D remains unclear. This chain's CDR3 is CASSSGNQPQHF. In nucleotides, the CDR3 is TGTGCCAGCAGCTCGGGGAACCAGCCCCAGCATTTT.